This entry describes one T cell receptor beta chain. What it recognizes is unknown. These data originate in a study of graft-versus-host responses after intestinal transplantation. Findings and caveats of the study: Declining HvG levels early post-transplant were linked to peak circulating GvH clone levels. Present in recipient marrow, GvH clones included some that appeared first in ileum or blood.

Following transplant, bone marrow was collected either from the posterior iliac crest or from another site chosen by the physician. Using immunoSEQ multiplex PCR, the repertoire was profiled, and TCRdb retains in-frame clones only, with some absent. The data show tens of thousands of clones, 80% to 95% seen once. The CDR3 runs 14 residues. The trim removed 9 bases at V and 5 bases at J, leaving 10 bases unmatched. Germline V gene data show CDR1 as LNHDA and CDR2 as SQIVND (reference sequence). V gene TRBV19 combines with J gene TRBJ1-2; the match to TRBD1 covers 9 bases. The source is a human patient who received an intestinal transplant, so some T cells may come from the graft donor. The sequencing here drew on bone marrow, taken approximately 100 weeks after intestinal transplantation. CDR3 amino acids: CASTPGQGVYGYTF. CDR3 DNA sequence: TGTGCCAGCACGCCGGGACAGGGAGTTTATGGCTACACCTTC.